A selection of T cell receptor beta chains follows, all from one sample in a study of T cell responses to AZD1222 COVID-19 vaccine. Produced via immunoSEQ multiplex PCR; TCRdb's table is partial and in-frame only. Of 180,000 or so clones in the sample, approximately 90% are singletons; the top ten hold about 4.1%. This specimen was peripheral blood, taken 28 days after the second dose of the MenACWY control vaccine. All receptors come from an adult who received the MenACWY meningococcal vaccine as a control. Both conserved end residues are part of each CDR3. D genes are given only for firm matches. Clone sizes are given selectively: once, few, many, or a class where the clone is expanded.

abundance: -; v_gene: TRBV4-1; j_gene: TRBJ2-2; d_gene: -; CDR3aa: CASSPPTGPSTGELFF; CDR3nt: TGCGCCAGCAGCCCCCCTACAGGCCCGAGCACCGGGGAGCTGTTTTTT
abundance: -; v_gene: TRBV28; j_gene: TRBJ2-7; d_gene: -; CDR3aa: CAIQGRAYEQYF; CDR3nt: TGTGCCATACAGGGTAGAGCTTACGAGCAGTACTTC
abundance: -; v_gene: TRBV6-5; j_gene: TRBJ2-5; d_gene: -; CDR3aa: CASTYSRAGQETQYF; CDR3nt: TGTGCCAGCACCTACTCCCGGGCAGGGCAAGAGACCCAGTACTTC
abundance: -; v_gene: TRBV7-2; j_gene: TRBJ1-4; d_gene: -; CDR3aa: CASRRRNSWEKLFF; CDR3nt: TGTGCCAGCAGGCGGAGAAACTCGTGGGAAAAACTGTTTTTT
abundance: -; v_gene: TRBV28; j_gene: TRBJ2-1; d_gene: -; CDR3aa: CASSLGTPVKDEQFF; CDR3nt: TGTGCCAGCAGTTTGGGAACCCCAGTCAAGGATGAGCAGTTCTTC
abundance: -; v_gene: TRBV3-1/TRBV3-2; j_gene: TRBJ2-1; d_gene: -; CDR3aa: CASSQDSSYPNEQFF; CDR3nt: TGTGCCAGCAGCCAAGACAGTAGCTACCCCAATGAGCAGTTCTTC
abundance: -; v_gene: TRBV19; j_gene: TRBJ1-4; d_gene: TRBD1; CDR3aa: CASSSNRQGATNEKLFF; CDR3nt: TGTGCCAGTAGTTCCAACCGACAGGGGGCAACTAATGAAAAACTGTTTTTT
abundance: -; v_gene: TRBV30; j_gene: TRBJ1-1; d_gene: TRBD1; CDR3aa: CAWEGAGANTEAFF; CDR3nt: TGTGCCTGGGAGGGGGCAGGGGCGAACACTGAAGCTTTCTTT
abundance: -; v_gene: TRBV6-5; j_gene: TRBJ1-6; d_gene: -; CDR3aa: CASSYSRGIESPLHF; CDR3nt: TGTGCCAGCAGTTACTCGAGGGGGATTGAGTCACCCCTCCACTTT
abundance: -; v_gene: TRBV6-5; j_gene: TRBJ2-1; d_gene: TRBD1; CDR3aa: CASSLTGGPYNEQFF; CDR3nt: TGTGCCAGCAGCCTAACAGGGGGCCCCTACAATGAGCAGTTCTTC
abundance: -; v_gene: TRBV27; j_gene: TRBJ1-2; d_gene: -; CDR3aa: CASKEGRGVGYGYTF; CDR3nt: TGTGCCAGTAAAGAGGGGCGGGGGGTGGGCTATGGCTACACCTTC
abundance: -; v_gene: TRBV2; j_gene: TRBJ1-3; d_gene: -; CDR3aa: CASSRGGENTIYF; CDR3nt: TGTGCCAGCTCGCGGGGCGGTGAAAACACCATATATTTT
abundance: -; v_gene: TRBV4-3; j_gene: TRBJ2-3; d_gene: TRBD1; CDR3aa: CASSLRTGADTQYF; CDR3nt: TGCGCCAGCAGCCTACGAACAGGGGCAGATACGCAGTATTTT
abundance: -; v_gene: TRBV28; j_gene: TRBJ1-3; d_gene: -; CDR3aa: CASSLWSGGAGNTIYF; CDR3nt: TGTGCCAGCAGTTTATGGTCCGGGGGAGCTGGAAACACCATATATTTT
abundance: few; v_gene: TRBV11-2; j_gene: TRBJ2-2; d_gene: TRBD2; CDR3aa: CASSRGDSMNTGELFF; CDR3nt: TGTGCCAGCAGCCGGGGGGACTCCATGAACACCGGGGAGCTGTTTTTT
abundance: -; v_gene: TRBV4-1; j_gene: TRBJ1-2; d_gene: -; CDR3aa: CASSQDSRQTF; CDR3nt: TGCGCCAGCAGCCAAGATAGTCGCCAGACTTTC
abundance: -; v_gene: TRBV28; j_gene: TRBJ2-5; d_gene: -; CDR3aa: CASDALGVQETQYF; CDR3nt: TGTGCCAGCGACGCTCTTGGGGTTCAGGAGACCCAGTACTTC
abundance: -; v_gene: TRBV24-1; j_gene: TRBJ2-7; d_gene: -; CDR3aa: CATSDPLQPYEQYF; CDR3nt: TGTGCCACCAGTGATCCCCTACAACCCTACGAGCAGTACTTC
abundance: once; v_gene: TRBV30; j_gene: TRBJ2-7; d_gene: TRBD1; CDR3aa: CAWSNWDRTYEQYF; CDR3nt: TGTGCCTGGAGTAACTGGGACAGGACCTACGAGCAGTACTTC
abundance: -; v_gene: TRBV7-3; j_gene: TRBJ1-6; d_gene: TRBD1; CDR3aa: CASRTTGGLPNSPLHF; CDR3nt: TGTGCCAGCAGGACCACAGGGGGCCTTCCCAATTCACCCCTCCACTTT
abundance: once; v_gene: TRBV6-4; j_gene: TRBJ1-2; d_gene: -; CDR3aa: CASRAAGGYTF; CDR3nt: TGTGCCAGCAGAGCGGCGGGGGGCTACACCTTC
abundance: -; v_gene: TRBV28; j_gene: TRBJ2-5; d_gene: TRBD1; CDR3aa: CASSSRQGYWETQYF; CDR3nt: TGTGCCAGCAGTTCCCGACAGGGATATTGGGAGACCCAGTACTTC
abundance: -; v_gene: TRBV3-1/TRBV3-2; j_gene: TRBJ1-5; d_gene: -; CDR3aa: CASSRQGVGPQHF; CDR3nt: TGTGCCAGCAGCCGCCAGGGTGTCGGGCCCCAGCATTTT
abundance: -; v_gene: TRBV30; j_gene: TRBJ1-2; d_gene: -; CDR3aa: CACLGDGYTF; CDR3nt: TGTGCCTGCCTGGGGGATGGCTACACCTTC
abundance: -; v_gene: TRBV10-3; j_gene: TRBJ2-7; d_gene: -; CDR3aa: CAISDPAKGVEQYF; CDR3nt: TGTGCCATCAGTGACCCCGCGAAGGGTGTCGAGCAGTACTTC
abundance: -; v_gene: TRBV9; j_gene: TRBJ1-5; d_gene: -; CDR3aa: CASSGPGAFGQPQHF; CDR3nt: TGTGCCAGCAGCGGCCCGGGGGCCTTTGGACAGCCCCAGCATTTT
abundance: -; v_gene: TRBV5-4; j_gene: TRBJ1-2; d_gene: -; CDR3aa: CASSQLQDRHHGYTF; CDR3nt: TGTGCCAGCAGCCAACTCCAGGACAGACATCATGGCTACACCTTC
abundance: -; v_gene: TRBV7-2; j_gene: TRBJ2-7; d_gene: TRBD2; CDR3aa: CASSLQAGGSGSYEQYF; CDR3nt: TGTGCCAGCAGCTTACAGGCGGGGGGATCGGGGTCCTACGAGCAGTACTTC
abundance: once; v_gene: TRBV29-1; j_gene: TRBJ1-2; d_gene: -; CDR3aa: CSVEEVSLGLLYGLTF; CDR3nt: TGCAGCGTTGAAGAGGTTTCCCTCGGGTTGCTCTATGGTCTCACCTTC
abundance: few; v_gene: TRBV24-1; j_gene: TRBJ1-1; d_gene: -; CDR3aa: CALLWGAGEAFF; CDR3nt: TGTGCCCTCCTATGGGGGGCCGGAGAAGCTTTCTTT
abundance: -; v_gene: TRBV4-1; j_gene: TRBJ1-2; d_gene: -; CDR3aa: CASSQEAIGQALGYTF; CDR3nt: TGCGCCAGCAGCCAAGAAGCAATAGGGCAGGCTTTGGGCTACACCTTC
abundance: -; v_gene: TRBV19; j_gene: TRBJ1-5; d_gene: -; CDR3aa: CASSIARGGDYQPQHF; CDR3nt: TGTGCCAGTAGTATAGCCCGCGGAGGGGACTATCAGCCCCAGCATTTT
abundance: -; v_gene: TRBV18; j_gene: TRBJ1-1; d_gene: -; CDR3aa: CASSLETFSNTEAFF; CDR3nt: TGTGCCAGCTCCCTAGAGACATTTTCGAACACTGAAGCTTTCTTT
abundance: -; v_gene: TRBV11-3; j_gene: TRBJ1-3; d_gene: -; CDR3aa: CASSGGVGASGNTIYF; CDR3nt: TGTGCCAGCAGCGGAGGAGTAGGAGCATCTGGAAACACCATATATTTT
abundance: -; v_gene: TRBV28; j_gene: TRBJ1-4; d_gene: -; CDR3aa: CASSFGGANEKLFF; CDR3nt: TGTGCCAGCAGTTTCGGGGGGGCTAATGAAAAACTGTTTTTT
abundance: -; v_gene: TRBV10-3; j_gene: TRBJ2-7; d_gene: -; CDR3aa: CAISERAGSSSYEQYF; CDR3nt: TGTGCCATCAGTGAGAGGGCGGGATCCTCCTCCTACGAGCAGTACTTC
abundance: once; v_gene: TRBV7-9; j_gene: TRBJ2-7; d_gene: -; CDR3aa: CASSRQEGSYEQYF; CDR3nt: TGTGCCAGCAGTCGACAGGAGGGCTCCTACGAGCAGTACTTC
abundance: -; v_gene: TRBV7-9; j_gene: TRBJ1-4; d_gene: -; CDR3aa: CASSFTGGEKLFF; CDR3nt: TGTGCCAGCAGCTTTACAGGTGGGGAAAAACTGTTTTTT
abundance: once; v_gene: TRBV6-1; j_gene: TRBJ1-1; d_gene: -; CDR3aa: CASSEVRIGGLLEAFF; CDR3nt: TGTGCCAGCAGTGAAGTGAGGATTGGAGGATTACTAGAAGCTTTCTTT
abundance: -; v_gene: TRBV10-2; j_gene: TRBJ2-2; d_gene: -; CDR3aa: CASSKGGTGELFF; CDR3nt: TGCGCCAGCAGTAAGGGGGGCACCGGGGAGCTGTTTTTT
abundance: -; v_gene: TRBV27; j_gene: TRBJ2-1; d_gene: TRBD2; CDR3aa: CASSLWTSGRNEQFF; CDR3nt: TGTGCCAGCAGTTTATGGACTAGCGGGAGAAATGAGCAGTTCTTC
abundance: -; v_gene: TRBV2; j_gene: TRBJ1-5; d_gene: -; CDR3aa: CASSETTENQPQHF; CDR3nt: TGTGCCAGCAGTGAAACGACGGAGAATCAGCCCCAGCATTTT
abundance: -; v_gene: TRBV21-1; j_gene: TRBJ2-3; d_gene: -; CDR3aa: CASSKEGTRSFGPDTQYF; CDR3nt: TGTGCCAGCAGCAAAGAGGGGACTAGAAGCTTTGGTCCAGATACGCAGTATTTT
abundance: -; v_gene: TRBV5-1; j_gene: TRBJ1-2; d_gene: -; CDR3aa: CASSLQGPYGYTF; CDR3nt: TGCGCCAGCAGCTTACAGGGTCCCTATGGCTACACCTTC
abundance: -; v_gene: TRBV7-2; j_gene: TRBJ2-7; d_gene: -; CDR3aa: CASSWDPGEPQYF; CDR3nt: TGTGCCAGCAGCTGGGACCCCGGGGAACCGCAGTACTTC
abundance: -; v_gene: TRBV5-1; j_gene: TRBJ1-1; d_gene: -; CDR3aa: CASSVFGLEGGEAFF; CDR3nt: TGCGCCAGCAGCGTCTTTGGACTTGAAGGTGGTGAAGCTTTCTTT
abundance: -; v_gene: TRBV4-3; j_gene: TRBJ2-1; d_gene: TRBD2; CDR3aa: CASSPGLAGGNSYNEQFF; CDR3nt: TGCGCCAGCAGCCCGGGACTAGCGGGAGGAAACTCCTACAATGAGCAGTTCTTC
abundance: -; v_gene: TRBV10-3; j_gene: TRBJ1-5; d_gene: -; CDR3aa: CAIRGAPERPQHF; CDR3nt: TGTGCCATCAGGGGAGCTCCTGAGAGGCCCCAGCATTTT
abundance: -; v_gene: TRBV6-5; j_gene: TRBJ2-7; d_gene: -; CDR3aa: CASSYHGQNVYEQYF; CDR3nt: TGTGCCAGCAGTTACCACGGACAGAATGTTTACGAGCAGTACTTC
abundance: once; v_gene: TRBV6-6; j_gene: TRBJ2-1; d_gene: TRBD1; CDR3aa: CASRPDRGSYNEQFF; CDR3nt: TGTGCCAGCAGGCCAGACAGGGGGTCATACAATGAGCAGTTCTTC
abundance: -; v_gene: TRBV7-2; j_gene: TRBJ2-1; d_gene: -; CDR3aa: CASSLVGGAGNEQFF; CDR3nt: TGTGCCAGCAGCTTAGTCGGGGGCGCGGGGAATGAGCAGTTCTTC
abundance: -; v_gene: TRBV10-1; j_gene: TRBJ2-3; d_gene: -; CDR3aa: CASSDSGPTDTQYF; CDR3nt: TGCGCCAGCAGTGATTCGGGCCCCACAGATACGCAGTATTTT
abundance: -; v_gene: TRBV6-5; j_gene: TRBJ2-2; d_gene: -; CDR3aa: CASTTGGTGIGELFF; CDR3nt: TGTGCCAGCACCACGGGTGGGACGGGCATCGGGGAGCTGTTTTTT
abundance: few; v_gene: TRBV24-1; j_gene: TRBJ2-1; d_gene: -; CDR3aa: CATSDFSRGSNEQFF; CDR3nt: TGTGCCACCAGTGATTTTAGTCGGGGGTCTAATGAGCAGTTCTTC